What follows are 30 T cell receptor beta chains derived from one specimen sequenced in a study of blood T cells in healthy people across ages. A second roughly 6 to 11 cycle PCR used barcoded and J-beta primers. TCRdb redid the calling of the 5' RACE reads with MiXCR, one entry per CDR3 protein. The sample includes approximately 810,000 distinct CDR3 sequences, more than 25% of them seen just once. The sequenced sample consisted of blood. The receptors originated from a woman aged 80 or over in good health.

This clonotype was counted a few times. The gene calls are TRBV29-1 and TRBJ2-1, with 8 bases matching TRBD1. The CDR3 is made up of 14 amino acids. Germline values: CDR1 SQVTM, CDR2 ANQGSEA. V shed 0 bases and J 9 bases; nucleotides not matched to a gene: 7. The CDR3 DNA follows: TGCAGCGTTGAAGAGAGCCAGGGGGCTGGTGAGCAGTTCTTC. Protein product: CSVEESQGAGEQFF.

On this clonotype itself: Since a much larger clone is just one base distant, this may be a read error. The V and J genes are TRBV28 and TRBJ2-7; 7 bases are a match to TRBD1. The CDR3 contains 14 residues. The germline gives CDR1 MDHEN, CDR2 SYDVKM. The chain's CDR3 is CAGSFRGYPNEQYF. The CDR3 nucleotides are TGTGCCGGCAGTTTCAGGGGGTATCCTAACGAGCAGTACTTC.

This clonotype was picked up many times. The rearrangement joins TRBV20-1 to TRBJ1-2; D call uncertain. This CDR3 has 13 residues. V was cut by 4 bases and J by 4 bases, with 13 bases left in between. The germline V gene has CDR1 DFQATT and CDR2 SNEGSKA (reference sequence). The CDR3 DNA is TGCAGTGCTAATAGCAGGAGTCTCTATGGCTACACCTTC. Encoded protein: CSANSRSLYGYTF.

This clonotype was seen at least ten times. DNA for the CDR3: TGTGCCAGCAGCCGGGGGACTAGCGGGGAATACGAGCAGTACTTC. This encodes CASSRGTSGEYEQYF. The chain joins TRBV3-1 to TRBJ2-7, with 13 bases that match TRBD2. Germline CDR1 and CDR2: LGHDT and YNNKEL (reference sequence). V trimming: 4 bases; J trimming: 4 bases; junction bases outside the gene matches: 4. This CDR3 comprises 15 residues.

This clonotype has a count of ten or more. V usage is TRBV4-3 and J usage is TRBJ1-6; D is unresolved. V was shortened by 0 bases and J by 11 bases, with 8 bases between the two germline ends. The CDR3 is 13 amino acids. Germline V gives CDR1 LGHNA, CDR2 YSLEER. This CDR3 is CASSQEGGTPLHF. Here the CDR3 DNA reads TGCGCCAGCAGCCAAGAGGGAGGGACACCCCTCCACTTT.

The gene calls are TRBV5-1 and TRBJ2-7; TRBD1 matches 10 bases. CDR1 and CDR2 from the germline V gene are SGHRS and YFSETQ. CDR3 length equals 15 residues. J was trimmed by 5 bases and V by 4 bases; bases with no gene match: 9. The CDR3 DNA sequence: TGCGCCAGCAGCCCCACCCTGACAGGGGGCAACGAGCAGTACTTC. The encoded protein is CASSPTLTGGNEQYF. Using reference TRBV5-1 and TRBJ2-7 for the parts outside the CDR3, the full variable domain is KAGVTQTPRYLIKTRGQQVTLSCSPISGHRSVSWYQQTPGQGLQFLFEYFSETQRNKGNFPGRFSGRQFSNSRSEMNVSTLELGDSALYLCASSPTLTGGNEQYFGPGTRLTVT.

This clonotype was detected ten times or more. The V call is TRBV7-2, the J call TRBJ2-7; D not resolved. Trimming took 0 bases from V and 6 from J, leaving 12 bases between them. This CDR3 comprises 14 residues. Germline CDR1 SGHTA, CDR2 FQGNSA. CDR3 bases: TGTGCCAGCAGCTTAGCAGGTGACCTAGTCGAGCAGTACTTC. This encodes CASSLAGDLVEQYF.

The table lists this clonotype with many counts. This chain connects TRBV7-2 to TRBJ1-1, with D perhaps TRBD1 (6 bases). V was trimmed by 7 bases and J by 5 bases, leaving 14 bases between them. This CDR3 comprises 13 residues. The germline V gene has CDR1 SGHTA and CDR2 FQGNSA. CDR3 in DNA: TGTGCCAGCAATCAGGGGTGGTATACTGAAGCTTTCTTT. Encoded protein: CASNQGWYTEAFF.

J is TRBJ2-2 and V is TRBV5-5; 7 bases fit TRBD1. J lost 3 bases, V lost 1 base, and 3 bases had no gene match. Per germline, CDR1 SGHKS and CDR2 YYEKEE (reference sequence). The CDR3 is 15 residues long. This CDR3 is CASSLRDSDTGELFF. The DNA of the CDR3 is TGTGCCAGCAGCTTGAGGGACAGCGACACCGGGGAGCTGTTTTTT.

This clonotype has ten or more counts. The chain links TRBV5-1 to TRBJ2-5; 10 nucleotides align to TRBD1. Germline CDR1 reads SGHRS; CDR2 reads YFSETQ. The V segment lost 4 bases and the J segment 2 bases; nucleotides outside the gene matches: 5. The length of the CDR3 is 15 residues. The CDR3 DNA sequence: TGCGCCAGCAGCAGACAGGGGGCTCGGCAAGAGACCCAGTACTTC. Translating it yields CASSRQGARQETQYF. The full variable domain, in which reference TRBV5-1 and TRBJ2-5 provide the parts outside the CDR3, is KAGVTQTPRYLIKTRGQQVTLSCSPISGHRSVSWYQQTPGQGLQFLFEYFSETQRNKGNFPGRFSGRQFSNSRSEMNVSTLELGDSALYLCASSRQGARQETQYFGPGTRLLVL.

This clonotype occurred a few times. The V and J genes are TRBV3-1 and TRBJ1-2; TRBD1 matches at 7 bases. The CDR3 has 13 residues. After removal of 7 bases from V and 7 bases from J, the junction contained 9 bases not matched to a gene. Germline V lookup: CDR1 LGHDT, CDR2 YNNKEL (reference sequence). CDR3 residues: CASTLNRGSGYTF. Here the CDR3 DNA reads TGTGCCAGCACCTTAAACAGGGGAAGTGGCTACACCTTC.

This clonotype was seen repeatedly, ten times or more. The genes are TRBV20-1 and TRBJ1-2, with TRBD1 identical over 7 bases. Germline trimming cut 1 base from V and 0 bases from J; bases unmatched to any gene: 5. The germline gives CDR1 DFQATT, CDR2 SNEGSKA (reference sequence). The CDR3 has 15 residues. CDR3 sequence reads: CSARAVQGANYGYTF. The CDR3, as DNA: TGCAGTGCTAGAGCCGTTCAGGGGGCTAACTATGGCTACACCTTC.

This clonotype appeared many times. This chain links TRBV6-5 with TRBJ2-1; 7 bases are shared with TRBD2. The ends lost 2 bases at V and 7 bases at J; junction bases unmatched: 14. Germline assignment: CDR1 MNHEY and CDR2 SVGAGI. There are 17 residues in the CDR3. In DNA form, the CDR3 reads TGTGCCAGCAGTTACCGGACCACGGGGGGACCCCGGAATGAGCAGTTCTTC. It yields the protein CASSYRTTGGPRNEQFF.

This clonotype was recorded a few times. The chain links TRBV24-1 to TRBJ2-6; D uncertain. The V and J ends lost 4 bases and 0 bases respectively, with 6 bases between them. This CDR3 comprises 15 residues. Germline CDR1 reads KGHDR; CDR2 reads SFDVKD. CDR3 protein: CATSEGNSGANVLTF. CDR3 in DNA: TGTGCCACCAGTGAGGGCAACTCTGGGGCCAACGTCCTGACTTTC.

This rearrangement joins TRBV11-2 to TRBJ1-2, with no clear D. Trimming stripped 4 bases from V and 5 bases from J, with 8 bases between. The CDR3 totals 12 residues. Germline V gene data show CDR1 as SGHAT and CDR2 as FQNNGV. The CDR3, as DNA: TGTGCCAGCAGCTCTCCCAAGTATGGCTACACCTTC. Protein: CASSSPKYGYTF.

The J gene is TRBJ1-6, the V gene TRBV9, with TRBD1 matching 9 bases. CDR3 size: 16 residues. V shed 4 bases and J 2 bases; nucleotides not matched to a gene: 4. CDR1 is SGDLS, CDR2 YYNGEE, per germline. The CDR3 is CASSRGQGTYNSPLHF. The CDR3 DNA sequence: TGTGCCAGCAGCCGGGGACAGGGAACCTATAATTCACCCCTCCACTTT.

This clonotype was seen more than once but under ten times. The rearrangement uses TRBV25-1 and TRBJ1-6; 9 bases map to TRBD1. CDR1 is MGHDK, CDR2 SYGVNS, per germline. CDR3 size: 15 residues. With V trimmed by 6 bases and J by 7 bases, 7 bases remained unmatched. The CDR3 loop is CASRQRDRENSPLHF. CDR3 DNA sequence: TGTGCCAGCAGACAAAGGGACAGGGAAAATTCACCCCTCCACTTT. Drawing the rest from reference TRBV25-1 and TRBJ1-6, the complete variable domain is EADIYQTPRYLVIGTGKKITLECSQTMGHDKMYWYQQDPGMELHLIHYSYGVNSTEKGDLSSESTVSRIRTEHFPLTLESARPSHTSQYLCASRQRDRENSPLHFGNGTRLTVT.

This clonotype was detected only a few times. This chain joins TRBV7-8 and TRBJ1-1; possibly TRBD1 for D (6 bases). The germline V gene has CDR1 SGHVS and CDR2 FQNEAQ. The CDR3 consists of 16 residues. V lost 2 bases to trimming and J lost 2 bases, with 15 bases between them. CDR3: CASSLLGGSGNTEAFF. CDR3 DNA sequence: TGTGCCAGCAGCTTACTGGGGGGCAGCGGTAACACTGAAGCTTTCTTT.

This chain's CDR3 is CASSQGTGRSTDVEYF. The CDR3 DNA is TGTGCCAGCAGTCAGGGCACAGGGAGGTCCACAGATGTGGAATATTTT. This rearrangement joins TRBV12-3 or TRBV12-4 to TRBJ2-3, with D perhaps assigned TRBD1 or TRBD2 (6 bases each). The CDR3 extends over 16 amino acids. V was cut by 5 bases and J by 15 bases, with 30 bases left in between.

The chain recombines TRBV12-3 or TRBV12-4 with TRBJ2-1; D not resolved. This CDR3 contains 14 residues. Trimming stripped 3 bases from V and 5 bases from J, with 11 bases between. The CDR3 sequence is CASSFPDTHNEQFF. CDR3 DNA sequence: TGTGCCAGCAGTTTTCCTGACACCCACAATGAGCAGTTCTTC.

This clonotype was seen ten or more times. Written as DNA, the CDR3 is TGTGCCAGCACCCCGGGACTAGCGGGGGGGCCCTCCTACGAGCAGTACTTC. Amino acid sequence: CASTPGLAGGPSYEQYF. V is TRBV6-1 and J is TRBJ2-7, with TRBD2 matching over 16 bases. Germline V gene sequence: CDR1 MNHNS, CDR2 SASEGT. Trimming removed 7 bases from V and 0 bases from J; junction bases left unmatched: 6. The CDR3 is 17 residues long.

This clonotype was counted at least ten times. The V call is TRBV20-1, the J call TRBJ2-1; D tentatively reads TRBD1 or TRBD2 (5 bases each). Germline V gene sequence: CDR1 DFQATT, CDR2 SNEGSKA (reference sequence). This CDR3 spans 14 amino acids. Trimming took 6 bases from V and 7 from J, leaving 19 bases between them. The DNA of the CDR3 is TGCAGTGCAACCGGGACCCCCCTGGGGAATGAGCAGTTCTTC. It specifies CSATGTPLGNEQFF.

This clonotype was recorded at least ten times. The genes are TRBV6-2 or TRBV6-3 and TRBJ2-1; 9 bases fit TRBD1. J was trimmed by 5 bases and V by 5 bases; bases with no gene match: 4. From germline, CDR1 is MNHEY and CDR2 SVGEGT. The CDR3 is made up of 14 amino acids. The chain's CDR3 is CASSTGTGNNEQFF. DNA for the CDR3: TGTGCCAGCAGTACCGGGACAGGGAACAATGAGCAGTTCTTC.

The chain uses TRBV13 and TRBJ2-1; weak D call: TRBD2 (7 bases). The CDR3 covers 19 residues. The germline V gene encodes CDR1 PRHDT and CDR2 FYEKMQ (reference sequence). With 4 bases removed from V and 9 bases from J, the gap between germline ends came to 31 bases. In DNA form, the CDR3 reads TGTGCCAGCAGCTCAACAACGCGGACAGCGGGACTTCCGCGGAGTGAGCAGTTCTTC. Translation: CASSSTTRTAGLPRSEQFF.

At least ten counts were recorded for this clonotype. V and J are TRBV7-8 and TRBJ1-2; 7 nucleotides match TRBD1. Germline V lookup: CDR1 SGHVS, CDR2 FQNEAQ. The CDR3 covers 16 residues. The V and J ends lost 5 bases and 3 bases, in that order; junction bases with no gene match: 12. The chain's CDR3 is CASSPITTGIYYGYTF. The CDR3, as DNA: TGTGCCAGCAGCCCGATTACGACAGGGATTTACTATGGCTACACCTTC.

CDR3 amino acids: CASSIRCGAHNEQYF. The CDR3 region has the DNA TGTGCCAGTAGTATACGGTGCGGGGCGCACAATGAGCAGTACTTC. V and J are TRBV19 and TRBJ2-7; the D gene is possibly TRBD2 (6 bases). This CDR3 contains 15 residues. Germline V gene lookup returns CDR1 LNHDA and CDR2 SQIVND (reference sequence). V lost 2 bases to trimming and J lost 7 bases, with 18 bases between them.

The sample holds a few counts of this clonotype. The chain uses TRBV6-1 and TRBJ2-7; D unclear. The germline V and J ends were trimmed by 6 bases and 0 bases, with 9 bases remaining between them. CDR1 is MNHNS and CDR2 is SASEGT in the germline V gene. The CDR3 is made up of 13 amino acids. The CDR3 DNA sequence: TGTGCCAGCAGCCGATCGAACTCCTACGAGCAGTACTTC. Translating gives CASSRSNSYEQYF.

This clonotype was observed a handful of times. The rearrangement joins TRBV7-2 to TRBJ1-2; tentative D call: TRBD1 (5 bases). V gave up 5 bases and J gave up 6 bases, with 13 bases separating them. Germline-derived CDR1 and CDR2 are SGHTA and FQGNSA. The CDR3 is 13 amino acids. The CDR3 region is CASSTSRGDGYTF. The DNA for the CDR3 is TGTGCCAGCAGCACCTCAAGGGGTGATGGCTACACCTTC.

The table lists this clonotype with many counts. The CDR3 is CASSYSLWEGEQYF. The CDR3 DNA follows: TGTGCCAGCAGTTACTCCTTGTGGGAGGGCGAGCAGTACTTC. This chain uses TRBV6-5 with TRBJ2-7; 7 bases align to TRBD2. Germline trimming cut 0 bases from V and 6 bases from J; bases unmatched to any gene: 5. From germline, CDR1 is MNHEY and CDR2 SVGAGI. The CDR3 runs to 14 residues.

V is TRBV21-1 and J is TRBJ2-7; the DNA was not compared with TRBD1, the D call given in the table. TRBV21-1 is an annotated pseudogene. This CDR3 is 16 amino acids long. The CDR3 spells CASSKPGQGTSYEQYF. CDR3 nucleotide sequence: TGTGCCAGCAGCAAACCGGGACAGGGAACCTCCTACGAGCAGTACTTC.